The 10 T cell receptor beta chains below come from one sample, sequenced in a study of Ad26.COV2.S vaccination and SARS-CoV-2 variants. The treatment was: around 19 received Ad26.COV2.S at low or high dose, single or two shots; roughly five received placebo; per-sample allocation not given. The samples date from day 63 after the first vaccine or placebo injection. TCRdb's copy holds only in-frame clones and misses some; the assay was immunoSEQ multiplex PCR. The sample carries about 390,000 clones, 88% recorded once. The starting material was peripheral blood, obtained in a trial of Ad26.COV2.S vaccine versus placebo. The receptors stem from a person between 18 and 59 years old who received the Ad26.COV2.S COVID-19 vaccine or a placebo.

This rearrangement joins TRBV5-6 to TRBJ1-3; 7 nucleotides line up with TRBD1. This CDR3 comprises 17 residues. In germline, CDR1 is SGHDT, CDR2 YYEEEE. V lost 1 base to trimming and J lost 2 bases; unmatched junction nucleotides: 9. The CDR3 sequence: CASSLYPTGAPGNTIYF. CDR3 bases: TGTGCCAGCAGCTTGTACCCAACAGGGGCTCCTGGAAACACCATATATTTT.

J is TRBJ2-2 and V is TRBV5-1, with a tentative D call TRBD1 (6 bases). Germline V gives CDR1 SGHRS, CDR2 YFSETQ. The CDR3 length is 16 residues. Trimming took 0 bases from V and 1 from J, leaving 10 bases between them. The CDR3 nucleotides are TGCGCCAGCAGCTTGGGGACAGTCGGGAACACCGGGGAGCTGTTTTTT. Encoded protein: CASSLGTVGNTGELFF. Based on the CDR3 plus reference TRBV5-1 and TRBJ2-2, the full variable domain is KAGVTQTPRYLIKTRGQQVTLSCSPISGHRSVSWYQQTPGQGLQFLFEYFSETQRNKGNFPGRFSGRQFSNSRSEMNVSTLELGDSALYLCASSLGTVGNTGELFFGEGSRLTVL.

V and J are TRBV12-3 or TRBV12-4 and TRBJ2-7; TRBD1 matches 7 bases. The ends lost 8 bases at V and 6 bases at J; junction bases unmatched: 7. The CDR3 loop spans 12 amino acids. CDR3 sequence (DNA): TGTGCCAGCCGAGACTCAGGGGGCGAGCAGTACTTC. This translates into CASRDSGGEQYF.

This chain joins TRBV6-5 and TRBJ1-1; a possible D gene is TRBD1 (5 bases). The V end was cut by 4 bases, the J end by 7 bases, with 13 bases between. The CDR3 sequence is 13 residues long. Germline V CDR1 and CDR2: MNHEY, SVGAGI. The CDR3 loop reads CASSFRTGGEAFF. DNA for the CDR3: TGTGCCAGCAGTTTCCGGACTGGGGGTGAAGCTTTCTTT.

The gene calls are TRBV5-6 and TRBJ2-7; no definite D call. Germline-derived CDR1 and CDR2 are SGHDT and YYEEEE. The length of the CDR3 is 11 residues. V was clipped by 3 bases and J by 5 bases, with 6 bases between them. The CDR3 nucleotides read TGTGCCAGCAGCTCAGTCGACGAGCAGTACTTC. It specifies CASSSVDEQYF.

The rearrangement links TRBV7-2 to TRBJ1-2, with D unclear. CDR1 and CDR2 from the germline V gene are SGHTA and FQGNSA. The CDR3 consists of 13 residues. V gave up 3 bases and J gave up 8 bases, with 13 bases separating them. CDR3: CASSFGDKRGYTF. CDR3 nucleotide sequence: TGTGCCAGCAGCTTTGGAGATAAGCGAGGCTACACCTTC.

The rearrangement joins TRBV5-4 to TRBJ2-7, with a tentative D call TRBD1 (5 bases). Trimming stripped 4 bases from V and 1 base from J, with 9 bases between. This CDR3 is built from 13 residues. Germline CDR1 reads SGHNT; CDR2 reads YYREEE (reference sequence). CDR3: CASSPGYSYEQYF. CDR3 nucleotide sequence: TGTGCCAGCAGCCCAGGGTATTCCTACGAGCAGTACTTC.

The table lists this clone with a few counts. The CDR3 DNA sequence: TGTGCCAGCAGTTACAATGTCGGATACTATGGCTACACCTTC. It specifies CASSYNVGYYGYTF. V is TRBV6-6 and J is TRBJ1-2; D unclear. CDR1 and CDR2 from the germline V gene are MNHNY and SVGAGI (reference sequence). The ends were cut back, 2 bases at V and 3 bases at J, with 10 bases in the middle. The length of the CDR3 is 14 residues.

The chain recombines TRBV10-2 with TRBJ1-5; D might be TRBD1 (6 bases). Germline V gene lookup returns CDR1 WSHSY and CDR2 SAAADI. This CDR3 spans 16 amino acids. Trimming shortened V by 3 bases and J by 1 base, and 13 bases separated the two germline ends. The CDR3 protein is CASSDRRDISNQPQHF. The CDR3 DNA sequence: TGCGCCAGCAGTGATCGCCGGGACATAAGCAATCAGCCCCAGCATTTT.

This clone was seen a handful of times. The chain recombines TRBV11-2 with TRBJ1-6; D uncertain. Trimming pared 4 bases from V and 0 bases from J, leaving 7 bases between. There are 15 residues in the CDR3. The germline V gene has CDR1 SGHAT and CDR2 FQNNGV. The chain's CDR3 is CASSWGYSYNSPLHF. CDR3 DNA: TGTGCCAGCAGCTGGGGATACTCCTATAATTCACCCCTCCACTTT. The whole variable domain, filled in from reference TRBV11-2 and TRBJ1-6, reads EAGVAQSPRYKIIEKRQSVAFWCNPISGHATLYWYQQILGQGPKLLIQFQNNGVVDDSQLPKDRFSAERLKGVDSTLKIQPAKLEDSAVYLCASSWGYSYNSPLHFGNGTRLTVT.